This T cell receptor beta chain comes out of a study of PD-1 blockade in classical Hodgkin lymphoma. Using immunoSEQ multiplex PCR, the repertoire was profiled, and TCRdb retains in-frame clones only, with some absent. The table includes some 34,000 clones, approximately 67% detected once. Time point of the sample: cycle 4 day 1 (C4D1), after 5 to 7 weeks of nivolumab. Relapse was seen in all patients after autologous stem cell transplantation, and brentuximab vedotin exposure was variable. CDR1 is SGHTA, CDR2 FQGNSA, per germline. The V gene lost 2 bases and the J gene lost 4 bases, with 14 bases spanning the gap. The CDR3 spans 16 residues. This clone has a single count.

The chain joins TRBV7-2 to TRBJ2-2; D is perhaps TRBD1 (6 bases). Specimen: peripheral blood mononuclear cells (PBMCs), collected before the fourth cycle of nivolumab. The sequence was collected from a human donor with classical Hodgkin lymphoma. The CDR3: CASSLLSGVGTGELFF. CDR3 DNA sequence: TGTGCCAGCAGCTTATTGTCAGGGGTGGGCACCGGGGAGCTGTTTTTT.